This record covers a single T cell receptor beta chain. What it binds is not known. One end of the junction is discordant with germline, which a read error may explain. Data came from immunoSEQ multiplex PCR; TCRdb stores just in-frame clones and leaves some out. Altogether just under 50,000 clones are present, around 85% being singletons, with the ten largest covering about 0.42%. The sample is drawn from a study of graft-versus-host responses after intestinal transplantation. Whole-study context: Induction using anti-thymocyte globulin, followed by tacrolimus and steroids for 2 to 4 years, was given to all recipients. General study results and limits: Some GvH clones were seen earlier in gut or blood, suggesting intestinal origin.

The receptor was derived from a human donor who was the organ donor for an intestinal transplant. The sequencing used unstimulated CD4+ T cells sorted from spleen or lymph node cells, collected before transplant.

CDR3 bases: TGTGCCCGCAGCTCGGGACAGGGGGCGCGGGGCTACACCTTC. Encoded protein: CARSSGQGARGYTF. This chain uses TRBV5-6 with TRBJ1-2, with 12 bases identical to TRBD1. The CDR3 is 14 residues long. CDR1 is SGHDT, CDR2 YYEEEE, per germline.